A selection of T cell receptor beta chains follows, all from one sample in a study of T cell changes during pregnancy in multiple sclerosis. Generated by immunoSEQ multiplex PCR, the TCRdb table keeps only in-frame clones and is missing some. The table has about 36,000 clones, 88% seen once; the top ten hold roughly 0.56%. The sequences come from CD4+ T cells from peripheral blood mononuclear cells, collected in the first trimester of pregnancy. Receptors originate from a female donor with multiple sclerosis, enrolled in a pregnancy study. Both conserved end residues are part of each CDR3. D genes are given only for firm matches.

d_call,v_call,j_call,cdr3_length,cdr3_aa
-,TRBV6-1,TRBJ2-1,14,CASSVIASYNEQFF
-,TRBV9,TRBJ2-2,15,CASSLTGVVPGELFF
TRBD2,TRBV27,TRBJ2-1,20,CASSLLYGVSGGKGIGEQFF
TRBD1,TRBV2,TRBJ2-2,14,CASSEAGGLGELFF
TRBD2,TRBV5-1,TRBJ2-5,18,CASSLGGTSGIRSETQYF
-,TRBV4-2,TRBJ1-6,16,CASSQASGVGNSPLHF
TRBD1,TRBV4-2,TRBJ1-2,15,CASSQRTGASGGYTF
TRBD2,TRBV27,TRBJ2-7,14,CASSTSGPPNEQYF
TRBD1,TRBV11-2,TRBJ1-1,14,CASSSSDRGTEAFF
TRBD2,TRBV11-2,TRBJ2-3,17,CASSLNLAGDGTDTQYF
TRBD1,TRBV6-1,TRBJ1-1,14,CASSLDRGNTEAFF
TRBD1,TRBV9,TRBJ1-2,16,CASSDGTGDVGGGYTF
-,TRBV7-3,TRBJ2-7,15,CASSLGGGSSYEQYF
-,TRBV5-1,TRBJ1-3,17,CASSLDLQGWRGNTIYF
-,TRBV19,TRBJ2-1,14,CASSIRVGDNEQFF
-,TRBV14,TRBJ1-3,15,CASSRNDRAGNTIYF
-,TRBV30,TRBJ1-5,13,CAWSSGNDQPQHF
-,TRBV5-4,TRBJ2-2,15,CASSLFTGVAGELFF
-,TRBV9,TRBJ1-1,17,CASSVGLREGRDTEAFF
TRBD2,TRBV28,TRBJ2-5,15,CASSLWGEGQETQYF
TRBD2,TRBV10-3,TRBJ2-1,15,CAISEGLAGTNEQFF
-,TRBV7-9,TRBJ1-2,16,CASSITDRNTNYGYTF
TRBD1,TRBV30,TRBJ1-2,15,CAWSMGQSFNYGYTF
TRBD1,TRBV6-6,TRBJ1-6,15,CASSYSTGNNSPLHF
TRBD1,TRBV6-1,TRBJ2-1,15,CASSVVQGGYNEQFF
-,TRBV7-8,TRBJ1-5,16,CASSLWAGIENQPQHF
TRBD2,TRBV19,TRBJ2-7,13,CASPGGGTYEQYF
TRBD2,TRBV5-8,TRBJ2-3,16,CASRQTSWAGSDTQYF
TRBD1,TRBV28,TRBJ1-1,17,CASSLRGQGLKNTEAFF
TRBD1,TRBV4-1,TRBJ2-5,15,CASSQGSGTGETQYF
-,TRBV28,TRBJ2-5,14,CASNPTGTQETQYF
TRBD1,TRBV5-6,TRBJ1-2,16,CASSLGQGASNYGYTF
TRBD2,TRBV7-2,TRBJ2-7,15,CASSLGTSLAYEQYF
TRBD2,TRBV5-1,TRBJ2-1,18,CASSLRTSGRSSYNEQFF
-,TRBV4-1,TRBJ2-2,17,CASSQISQGLNTGELFF
TRBD2,TRBV5-1,TRBJ2-2,16,CASSPGGLAGAGELFF
-,TRBV30,TRBJ2-3,13,CAWKGTSTDTQYF
-,TRBV5-6,TRBJ2-7,13,CASSLAGGREQYF
TRBD2,TRBV7-2,TRBJ2-3,15,CASSLRAGLTDTQYF
-,TRBV18,TRBJ1-1,15,CASSPPSVQGTEAFF
-,TRBV2,TRBJ2-5,15,CASSEGGRTEETQYF
-,TRBV5-6,TRBJ1-1,13,CASSFPGNTEAFF
-,TRBV7-6,TRBJ1-1,14,CASSPTGLNTEAFF
TRBD1,TRBV2,TRBJ1-2,13,CASSVGTGYGYTF
-,TRBV29-1,TRBJ1-3,13,CSVESTSGNTIYF
-,TRBV5-1,TRBJ2-1,11,CASSLAGEQFF
-,TRBV6-1,TRBJ1-2,14,CASSERGSGYGYTF
-,TRBV7-3,TRBJ1-6,13,CASSSQGGSPLHF
TRBD2,TRBV7-3,TRBJ2-3,14,CASSLAGGTDTQYF
TRBD1,TRBV28,TRBJ1-5,16,CASSPQTGSSNQPQHF
-,TRBV7-9,TRBJ1-2,14,CASSPLGGSSGYTF
-,TRBV20-1,TRBJ1-1,11,CSVSAPGKTFF
TRBD2,TRBV9,TRBJ2-7,13,CASSVDLAAQQYF
-,TRBV28,TRBJ1-2,13,CASGGVANYGYTF
TRBD2,TRBV7-2,TRBJ2-3,19,CASSFRWTSGGGRTDTQYF
-,TRBV6-5,TRBJ1-2,13,CASSRSANYGYTF
TRBD1,TRBV19,TRBJ2-4,13,CASMEGGMDIQYF
TRBD2,TRBV30,TRBJ2-1,15,CAWSSPGLAADEQFF
TRBD1,TRBV18,TRBJ1-2,15,CASSPITGTGDGYTF
TRBD1,TRBV29-1,TRBJ1-1,14,CSAGTGGMNTEAFF